These T cell receptor beta chains were read from a single sample in a study of blood T cell repertoires in COVID-19. Measured with immunoSEQ multiplex PCR; TCRdb has only the in-frame clones, and not every one. The profile shows about 120,000 clones, roughly 80% of them singletons. The sequenced sample was peripheral blood. These receptors all stem from a man over 45 with acute or convalescent COVID-19. CDR3s include the opening cysteine and the closing phenylalanine or tryptophan. D genes are given only for firm matches. Not all rows give a size; the values are once, few, many and, for expanded clones, a class.

size | J | D | V | length | DNA | CDR3
- | TRBJ2-7 | - | TRBV4-1 | 14 | TGCGCCAGCAGCCAAGATACGGGAAGCTACGAGCAGTACTTC | CASSQDTGSYEQYF
many | TRBJ2-6 | - | TRBV5-6 | 15 | TGTGCCAGCAGAACAGGTATATCTGGGGCCAACGTCCTGACTTTC | CASRTGISGANVLTF
- | TRBJ1-2 | - | TRBV7-9 | 15 | TGTGCCAGCAGCCCCAGGGAGGGGGGTAACTATGGCTACACCTTC | CASSPREGGNYGYTF
- | TRBJ2-7 | - | TRBV24-1 | 13 | TGTGCCACCAGTGACTCCTTCTATGGCGAGCAGTACTTC | CATSDSFYGEQYF
few | TRBJ2-3 | TRBD2 | TRBV6-2/TRBV6-3 | 15 | TGTGCCAGCAGTTACGTAGCGGGGGCCACAGATACGCAGTATTTT | CASSYVAGATDTQYF
- | TRBJ2-7 | TRBD2 | TRBV29-1 | 13 | TGCAGCGTGTATAGCGGGAGCAGTTACGAGCAGTACTTC | CSVYSGSSYEQYF
- | TRBJ1-6 | TRBD1 | TRBV4-2 | 14 | TGTGCCAGCAGCCAAGGGACAGGGGATTCACCCCTCCACTTT | CASSQGTGDSPLHF
- | TRBJ2-4 | TRBD2 | TRBV6-2/TRBV6-3 | 16 | TGTGCCAGCAGCCGTAGCGGGTCTCTAGCCAAAAACATTCAGTACTTC | CASSRSGSLAKNIQYF
- | TRBJ2-2 | TRBD1 | TRBV19 | 17 | TGTGCCAGTAGCCACCCCCTGACAGGGCTTAACACCGGGGAGCTGTTTTTT | CASSHPLTGLNTGELFF
- | TRBJ2-7 | - | TRBV27 | 14 | TGTGCCAGCAGTTTAAGCCAGGGCGGCTACGAGCAGTACTTC | CASSLSQGGYEQYF
- | TRBJ1-5 | TRBD1 | TRBV24-1 | 17 | TGTGCCACCAGTCTCAGTTCCTACAGGGGGGGAAATCAGCCCCAGCATTTT | CATSLSSYRGGNQPQHF
- | TRBJ1-2 | - | TRBV30 | 12 | TGTGCCTGGAGTGTAGGGGCCTATGGCTACACCTTC | CAWSVGAYGYTF
- | TRBJ1-5 | - | TRBV29-1 | 14 | TGCAGCGTTATCGAGGGCTCGGTAGATCAGCCCCAGCATTTT | CSVIEGSVDQPQHF
- | TRBJ2-6 | - | TRBV11-1 | 14 | TGTGCCAGCAGTCGTTACTCTGGGGCCAACGTCCTGACTTTC | CASSRYSGANVLTF
- | TRBJ2-3 | - | TRBV24-1 | 15 | TGTGCCACCAGTGGATCGGGCGGACTCACAGATACGCAGTATTTT | CATSGSGGLTDTQYF
few | TRBJ1-2 | - | TRBV30 | 14 | TGTGCCTGGAGTGTGACAGGCGAGTCCTATGGCTACACCTTC | CAWSVTGESYGYTF
few | TRBJ1-5 | - | TRBV18 | 15 | TGTGCCAGCTCAGATGCCAGGGGTGACAATCAGCCCCAGCATTTT | CASSDARGDNQPQHF
few | TRBJ1-3 | - | TRBV6-5 | 16 | TGTGCCAGCAGTTACTCGATTGGGTTAGCAGGAAACACCATATATTTT | CASSYSIGLAGNTIYF
- | TRBJ1-2 | TRBD1 | TRBV7-6 | 14 | TGTGCCAGCAGCCCCGGACAGGGAAACTATGGCTACACCTTC | CASSPGQGNYGYTF
- | TRBJ2-7 | - | TRBV11-2 | 13 | TGTGCCAGCAGCTTGGGGCCCTCCTACGAGCAGTACTTC | CASSLGPSYEQYF
- | TRBJ2-3 | - | TRBV18 | 13 | TGTGCCAGCTCAGGACGACAGTCAGATACGCAGTATTTT | CASSGRQSDTQYF
few | TRBJ2-7 | - | TRBV13 | 17 | TGTGCCAGCACTGGGAGGACGGAACAGGGGATCTCCTACGAGCAGTACTTC | CASTGRTEQGISYEQYF
few | TRBJ1-3 | - | TRBV30 | 13 | TGTGCCTGCGGGGGGGGCACTGGAAACACCATATATTTT | CACGGGTGNTIYF
- | TRBJ1-3 | TRBD1 | TRBV5-1 | 15 | TGCGCCAGCAGCCTGGACAGGGACCCATTGGACACCATATATTTT | CASSLDRDPLDTIYF
- | TRBJ1-2 | - | TRBV4-1 | 15 | TGCGCCAGCAGCCAAGCAGGACAGAAAAACTATGGCTACACCTTC | CASSQAGQKNYGYTF
- | TRBJ2-1 | TRBD2 | TRBV5-4 | 13 | TGTGCCAGAGGGACTAGCGGGAGCGGTGAGCAGTTCTTC | CARGTSGSGEQFF
- | TRBJ2-7 | - | TRBV7-9 | 14 | TGTGCCAGCAGTATAGGGCCCCAGGGCGGCAAGCAGTACTTC | CASSIGPQGGKQYF
- | TRBJ2-2 | - | TRBV5-4 | 14 | TGTGCCAGCAGCCGCGGACAGAACACCGGGGAGCTGTTTTTT | CASSRGQNTGELFF
- | TRBJ1-5 | - | TRBV24-1 | 13 | TGTGCCACCCAGGGCGGGGTAAATCAGCCCCAGCATTTT | CATQGGVNQPQHF
- | TRBJ1-1 | TRBD1 | TRBV28 | 16 | TGTGCCAGCAGTTCCCTCGGGACAGGGAGTAGCACTGAAGCTTTCTTT | CASSSLGTGSSTEAFF
- | TRBJ2-7 | - | TRBV6-6 | 12 | TGTGCCAGCAGTATGGGGGGACCCGCCGCATACTTC | CASSMGGPAAYF
- | TRBJ1-2 | TRBD1 | TRBV6-5 | 14 | TGTGCCAGCCGGGACAGGGGACTTGGGTATGGCTACACCTTC | CASRDRGLGYGYTF
- | TRBJ2-7 | TRBD2 | TRBV28 | 14 | TGTGCCAGCAGTTTATCCGGCCTAGCGGGAGACGAGTACTTC | CASSLSGLAGDEYF
few | TRBJ1-3 | TRBD1 | TRBV6-4 | 17 | TGTGCCAGCAGTGACATACCCGACAGGGGAACTGGAAACACCATATATTTT | CASSDIPDRGTGNTIYF
- | TRBJ1-1 | - | TRBV3-1/TRBV3-2 | 12 | TGTGCCAGCAGCCCTCACAGGGAACCAGCTTTCTTT | CASSPHREPAFF
- | TRBJ2-3 | TRBD1 | TRBV7-6 | 17 | TGTGCCAGCAGCCCTGCCGGAGGACAGGGCTACACAGATACGCAGTATTTT | CASSPAGGQGYTDTQYF
- | TRBJ1-2 | - | TRBV19 | 10 | TGTGCCAGTAATGCGAATGGCTACACCTTC | CASNANGYTF
- | TRBJ2-2 | TRBD2 | TRBV6-5 | 16 | TGTGCCAGCAGTTACGAAATAGCGGGAGTTTCCGGGGAGCTGTTTTTT | CASSYEIAGVSGELFF
- | TRBJ1-3 | - | TRBV6-2/TRBV6-3 | 15 | TGTGCCAGCAGTTACTCGGAGGGAACTGGAAACACCATATATTTT | CASSYSEGTGNTIYF
- | TRBJ2-1 | TRBD2 | TRBV4-1 | 15 | TGCGCCAGCAGCCAAGGGCTAGCGGGGAACAATGAGCAGTTCTTC | CASSQGLAGNNEQFF
- | TRBJ2-3 | TRBD2 | TRBV5-4 | 15 | TGTGCCAGCAGCAAGGGGACTAGCGGGGTTGATACGCAGTATTTT | CASSKGTSGVDTQYF
- | TRBJ1-1 | - | TRBV2 | 15 | TGTGCCAGCAGTGAAGCGCCAAGCCGGGAACGGGAAGCTTTCTTT | CASSEAPSREREAFF
- | TRBJ1-6 | - | TRBV6-5 | 14 | TGTGCCAGCACCCCGGGAGGGGGAGATTCACCCCTCCACTTT | CASTPGGGDSPLHF